The entry below gives a single T cell receptor (beta chain) sequence along with its context. Original handling: Counts of nucleated cells, estimated from reference gene primer amplification, were obtained. Data came from immunoSEQ multiplex PCR; TCRdb stores just in-frame clones and leaves some out. From that table come the V and J calls and clone size; the DNA was used to work out D and trimming. Of around 100,000 clones in the sample, more than 80% are singletons; the top ten hold 24%. The source of the sample is a study of blood T cell repertoires in COVID-19. Germline lookup yields CDR1 SGHAT and CDR2 FQNNGV. The CDR3 sequence is 17 residues long. V lost 5 bases, J lost 5 bases, and 9 bases stayed unmatched.

The sample comprised peripheral blood. This TCR was sampled from a human donor in a cohort sampled during active COVID-19. The V and J genes are TRBV11-2 and TRBJ2-5; TRBD2 matches at 15 bases. The CDR3 spells CASSHGLAGGPKETQYF. CDR3 bases: TGTGCCAGCAGCCACGGACTAGCGGGGGGGCCGAAGGAGACCCAGTACTTC.